The present TCR beta chain was sequenced within a study of T cell changes during pregnancy in multiple sclerosis. The ends were cut back, 3 bases at V and 6 bases at J, with 14 bases in the middle. Germline V gene sequence: CDR1 MDHEN, CDR2 SYDVKM. The CDR3 runs to 15 residues. Some clones are missing from TCRdb's copy, which holds only in-frame ones; the method was immunoSEQ multiplex PCR. The sample lists about 36,000 clones, just over 90% occurring once. This chain links TRBV28 with TRBJ1-4; D is ambiguous. This specimen was CD4+ T cells from peripheral blood mononuclear cells, taken after pregnancy. The sequence derives from a female donor with multiple sclerosis, enrolled in a pregnancy study. The CDR3, as DNA: TGTGCCAGCAGTTTCACCCGTCGGGAGTATGAAAAACTGTTTTTT. The encoded protein is CASSFTRREYEKLFF.